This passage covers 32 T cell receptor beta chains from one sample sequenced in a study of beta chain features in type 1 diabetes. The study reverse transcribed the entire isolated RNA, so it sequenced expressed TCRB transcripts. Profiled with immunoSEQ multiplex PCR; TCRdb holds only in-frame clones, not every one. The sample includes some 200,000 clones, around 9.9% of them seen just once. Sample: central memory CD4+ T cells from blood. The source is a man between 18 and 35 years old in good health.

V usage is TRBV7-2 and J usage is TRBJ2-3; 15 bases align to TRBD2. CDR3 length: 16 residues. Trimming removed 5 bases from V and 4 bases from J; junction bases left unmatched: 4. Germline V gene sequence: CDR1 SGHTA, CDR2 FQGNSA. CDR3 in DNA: TGTGCCAGCAGCCCCGGACTAGCGGGAGGGCCAGATACGCAGTATTTT. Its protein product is CASSPGLAGGPDTQYF.

CDR3 in amino acids: CSAGDWLQETQYF. In nucleotides, the CDR3 is TGCAGCGCGGGGGACTGGTTGCAAGAGACCCAGTACTTC. The chain has TRBV29-1 and TRBJ2-5; D might be TRBD2 (6 bases). The CDR3 has 13 residues. Per germline, CDR1 SQVTM and CDR2 ANQGSEA. Deletions cut 7 bases from V and 2 bases from J, with 14 bases between.

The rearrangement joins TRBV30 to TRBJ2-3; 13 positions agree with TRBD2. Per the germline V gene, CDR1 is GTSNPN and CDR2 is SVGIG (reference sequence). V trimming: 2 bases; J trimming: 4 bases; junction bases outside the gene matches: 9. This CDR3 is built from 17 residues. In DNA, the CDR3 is TGTGCCTGGAGTACGGGGACTAGCGGGATCCGTGCAGATACGCAGTATTTT. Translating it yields CAWSTGTSGIRADTQYF.

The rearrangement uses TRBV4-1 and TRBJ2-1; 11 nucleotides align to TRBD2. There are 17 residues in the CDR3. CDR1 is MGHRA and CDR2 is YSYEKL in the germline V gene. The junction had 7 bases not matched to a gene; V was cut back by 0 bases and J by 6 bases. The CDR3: CASSQDPTSGSRNEQFF. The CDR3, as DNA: TGCGCCAGCAGCCAAGATCCCACTAGCGGGAGCCGCAATGAGCAGTTCTTC.

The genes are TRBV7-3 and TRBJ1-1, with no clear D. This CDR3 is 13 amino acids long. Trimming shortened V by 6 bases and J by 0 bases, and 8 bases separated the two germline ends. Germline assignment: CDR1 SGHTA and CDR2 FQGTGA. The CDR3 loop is CASRQTLNTEAFF. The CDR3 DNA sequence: TGTGCCAGCAGACAGACACTGAACACTGAAGCTTTCTTT. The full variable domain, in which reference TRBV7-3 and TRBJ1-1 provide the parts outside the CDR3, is GAGVSQTPSNKVTEKGKYVELRCDPISGHTALYWYRQSLGQGPEFLIYFQGTGAADDSGLPNDRFFAVRPEGSVSTLKIQRTERGDSAVYLCASRQTLNTEAFFGQGTRLTVV.

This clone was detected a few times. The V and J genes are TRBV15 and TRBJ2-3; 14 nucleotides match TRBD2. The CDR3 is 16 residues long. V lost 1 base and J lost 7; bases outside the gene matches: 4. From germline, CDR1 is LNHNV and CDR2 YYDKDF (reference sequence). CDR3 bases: TGTGCCACCAGCAGAGGGGGACTAGCGGGAGTCTATACGCAGTATTTT. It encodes CATSRGGLAGVYTQYF.

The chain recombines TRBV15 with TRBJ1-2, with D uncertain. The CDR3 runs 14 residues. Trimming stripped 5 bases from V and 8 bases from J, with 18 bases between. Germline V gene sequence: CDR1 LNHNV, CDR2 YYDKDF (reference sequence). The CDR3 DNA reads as TGTGCCACCAGCCGACAACGGACGTCGGAAGGCTACACCTTC. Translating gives CATSRQRTSEGYTF.

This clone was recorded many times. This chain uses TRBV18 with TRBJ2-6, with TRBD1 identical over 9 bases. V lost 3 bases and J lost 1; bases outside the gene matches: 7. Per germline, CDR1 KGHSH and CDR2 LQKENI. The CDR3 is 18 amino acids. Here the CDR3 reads CASSPGQGRESGANVLTF. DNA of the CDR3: TGTGCCAGCTCACCGGGACAGGGACGAGAATCTGGGGCCAACGTCCTGACTTTC.

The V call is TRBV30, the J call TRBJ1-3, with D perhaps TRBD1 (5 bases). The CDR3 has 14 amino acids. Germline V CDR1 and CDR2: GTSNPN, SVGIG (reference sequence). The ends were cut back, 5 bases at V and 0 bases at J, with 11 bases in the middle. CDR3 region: CAWAGLTSGNTIYF. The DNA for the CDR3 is TGTGCCTGGGCGGGACTGACCTCTGGAAACACCATATATTTT. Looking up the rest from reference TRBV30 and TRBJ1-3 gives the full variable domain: SQTIHQWPATLVQPVGSPLSLECTVEGTSNPNLYWYRQAAGRGLQLLFYSVGIGQISSEVPQNLSASRPQDRQFILSSKKLLLSDSGFYLCAWAGLTSGNTIYFGEGSWLTVV.

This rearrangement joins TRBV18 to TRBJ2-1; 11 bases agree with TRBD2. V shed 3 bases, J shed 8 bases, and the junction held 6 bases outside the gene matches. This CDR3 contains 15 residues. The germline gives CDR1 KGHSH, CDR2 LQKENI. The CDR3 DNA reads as TGTGCCAGCTCACCTAGTAGCGGGAGGGCCGATGAGCAGTTCTTC. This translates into CASSPSSGRADEQFF.

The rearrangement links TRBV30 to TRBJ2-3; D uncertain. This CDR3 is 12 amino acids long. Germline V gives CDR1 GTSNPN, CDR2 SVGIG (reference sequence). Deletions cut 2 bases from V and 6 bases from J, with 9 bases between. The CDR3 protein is CAWSTRSDTQYF. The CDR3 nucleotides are TGTGCCTGGAGTACGCGGAGCGATACGCAGTATTTT.

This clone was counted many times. Written as DNA, the CDR3 is TGTGCCAGCAGCTTAAGCCTAGCGGGAGTTTATAGTGAGCAGTTCTTC. It yields the protein CASSLSLAGVYSEQFF. The chain is built from TRBV7-9 and TRBJ2-1; 10 positions match TRBD2. This CDR3 is built from 16 residues. The J segment lost 9 bases and the V segment lost 2 bases, leaving 10 bases of the junction unmatched. Germline lookup yields CDR1 SEHNR and CDR2 FQNEAQ (reference sequence).

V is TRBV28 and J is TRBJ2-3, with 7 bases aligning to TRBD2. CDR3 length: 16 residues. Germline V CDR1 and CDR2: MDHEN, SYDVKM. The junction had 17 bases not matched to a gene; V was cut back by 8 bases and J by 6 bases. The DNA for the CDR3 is TGTGCCAGCTGCCGCCGGAGCGGCGGGAGTGGGGATACGCAGTATTTT. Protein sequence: CASCRRSGGSGDTQYF.

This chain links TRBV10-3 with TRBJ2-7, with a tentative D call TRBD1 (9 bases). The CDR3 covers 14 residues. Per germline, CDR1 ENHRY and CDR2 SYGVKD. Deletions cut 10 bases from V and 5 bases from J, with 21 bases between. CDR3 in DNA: TGTGCCACGACGGGGGGGACAGGGCTCGACGAGCAGTACTTC. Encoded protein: CATTGGTGLDEQYF.

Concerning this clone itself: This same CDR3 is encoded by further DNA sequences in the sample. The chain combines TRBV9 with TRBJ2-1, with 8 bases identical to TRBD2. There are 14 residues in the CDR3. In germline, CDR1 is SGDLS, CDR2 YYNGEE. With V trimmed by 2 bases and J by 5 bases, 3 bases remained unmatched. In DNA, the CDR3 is TGTGCCAGCAGCGTCGGGACTAGGAACAATGAGCAGTTCTTC. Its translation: CASSVGTRNNEQFF.

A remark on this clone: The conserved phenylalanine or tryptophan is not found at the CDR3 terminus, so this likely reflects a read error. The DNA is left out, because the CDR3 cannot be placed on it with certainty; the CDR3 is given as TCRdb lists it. Here the CDR3 reads CASSNLTGFH. This chain connects TRBV21-1 to TRBJ1-2; TRBD1 is the table's D call and was not checked against the DNA. TRBV21-1 has pseudogene status. The CDR3 has 10 amino acids, counting both end residues.

CDR3 bases: TGTGCCAGCAGCCAAGTTAAAGCGGAGTCTCGGCAGTATTTT. Protein product: CASSQVKAESRQYF. The rearrangement joins TRBV4-2 to TRBJ2-3; tentatively, D is TRBD2 (5 bases). This CDR3 has 14 amino acids. The ends were cut back, 1 base at V and 11 bases at J, with 16 bases in the middle. Germline CDR1 and CDR2: LGHNA and YNFKEQ.

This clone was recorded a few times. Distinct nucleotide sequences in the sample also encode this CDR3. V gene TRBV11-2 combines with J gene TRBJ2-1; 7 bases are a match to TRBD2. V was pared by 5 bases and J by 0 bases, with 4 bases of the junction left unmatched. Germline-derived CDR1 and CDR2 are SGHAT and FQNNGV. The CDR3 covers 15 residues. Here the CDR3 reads CASSPRTSSYNEQFF. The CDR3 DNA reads TGTGCCAGCAGCCCACGGACTAGCTCCTACAATGAGCAGTTCTTC.

The chain's CDR3 is CASSEGDRGKNIQYF. CDR3 sequence (DNA): TGTGCCAGCAGTGAAGGGGACCGGGGCAAAAACATTCAGTACTTC. The V call is TRBV25-1, the J call TRBJ2-4; D may match TRBD1 or TRBD2 (5 bases each). The CDR3 contains 15 residues. Germline values: CDR1 MGHDK, CDR2 SYGVNS. V was pared by 2 bases and J by 3 bases, with 11 bases between.

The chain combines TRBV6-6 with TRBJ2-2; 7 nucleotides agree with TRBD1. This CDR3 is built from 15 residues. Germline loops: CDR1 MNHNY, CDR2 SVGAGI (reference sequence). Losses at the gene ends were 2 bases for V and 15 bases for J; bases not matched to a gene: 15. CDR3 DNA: TGTGCCAGCAGTTACACCGGGACAGCTAACACGGTGATGTTTTTT. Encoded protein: CASSYTGTANTVMFF.

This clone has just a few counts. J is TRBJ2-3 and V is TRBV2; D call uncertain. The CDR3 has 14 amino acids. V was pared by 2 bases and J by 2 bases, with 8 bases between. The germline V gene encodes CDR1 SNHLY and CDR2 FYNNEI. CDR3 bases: TGTGCCAGCAGTGAAATGGCCAACACAGATACGCAGTATTTT. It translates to CASSEMANTDTQYF.

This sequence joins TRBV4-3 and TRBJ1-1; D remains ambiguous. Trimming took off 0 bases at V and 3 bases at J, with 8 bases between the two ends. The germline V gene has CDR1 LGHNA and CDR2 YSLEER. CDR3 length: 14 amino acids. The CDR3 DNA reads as TGCGCCAGCAGCCAAGATGGGCGAGACACTGAAGCTTTCTTT. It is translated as CASSQDGRDTEAFF.

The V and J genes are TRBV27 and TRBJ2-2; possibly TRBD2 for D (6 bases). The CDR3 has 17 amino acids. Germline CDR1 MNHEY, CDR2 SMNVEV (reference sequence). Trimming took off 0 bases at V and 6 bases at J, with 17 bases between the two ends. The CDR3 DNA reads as TGTGCCAGCAGTTTATCGCGGGGAGGTAGGAAGGCCGGGGAGCTGTTTTTT. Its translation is CASSLSRGGRKAGELFF.

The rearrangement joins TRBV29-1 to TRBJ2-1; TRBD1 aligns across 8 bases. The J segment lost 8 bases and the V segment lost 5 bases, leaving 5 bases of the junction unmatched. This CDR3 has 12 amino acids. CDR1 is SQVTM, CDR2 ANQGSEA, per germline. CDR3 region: CSVSQGADEQFF. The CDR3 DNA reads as TGCAGCGTTAGTCAGGGGGCAGATGAGCAGTTCTTC.

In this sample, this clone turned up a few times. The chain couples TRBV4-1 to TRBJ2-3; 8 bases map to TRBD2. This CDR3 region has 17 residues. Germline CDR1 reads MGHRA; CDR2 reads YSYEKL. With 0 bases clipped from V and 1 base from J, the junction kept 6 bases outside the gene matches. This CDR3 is CASSQEGPAGGTDTQYF. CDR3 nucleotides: TGCGCCAGCAGCCAAGAGGGTCCAGCGGGGGGCACAGATACGCAGTATTTT.

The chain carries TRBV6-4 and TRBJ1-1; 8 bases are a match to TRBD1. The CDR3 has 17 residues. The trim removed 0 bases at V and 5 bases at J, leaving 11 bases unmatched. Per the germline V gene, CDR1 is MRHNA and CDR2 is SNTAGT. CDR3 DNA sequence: TGTGCCAGCAGTGACTCGTTACAGGGGGGTGGATGGACTGAAGCTTTCTTT. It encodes CASSDSLQGGGWTEAFF.

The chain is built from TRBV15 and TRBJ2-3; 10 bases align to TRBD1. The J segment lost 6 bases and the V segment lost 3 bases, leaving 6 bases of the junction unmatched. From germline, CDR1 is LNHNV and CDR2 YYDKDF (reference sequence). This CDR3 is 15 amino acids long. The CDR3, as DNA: TGTGCCACCAGCAGCCCGGGACAGGGGAGGGATACGCAGTATTTT. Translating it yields CATSSPGQGRDTQYF. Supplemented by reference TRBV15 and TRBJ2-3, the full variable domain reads DAMVIQNPRYQVTQFGKPVTLSCSQTLNHNVMYWYQQKSSQAPKLLFHYYDKDFNNEADTPDNFQSRRPNTSFCFLDIRSPGLGDTAMYLCATSSPGQGRDTQYFGPGTRLTVL.

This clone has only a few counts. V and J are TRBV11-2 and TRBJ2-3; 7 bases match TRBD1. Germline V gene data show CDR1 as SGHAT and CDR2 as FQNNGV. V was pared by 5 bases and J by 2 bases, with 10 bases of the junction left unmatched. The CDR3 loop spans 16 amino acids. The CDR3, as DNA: TGTGCCAGCAGCCATGGGACAGCATATGACACAGATACGCAGTATTTT. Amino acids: CASSHGTAYDTDTQYF.

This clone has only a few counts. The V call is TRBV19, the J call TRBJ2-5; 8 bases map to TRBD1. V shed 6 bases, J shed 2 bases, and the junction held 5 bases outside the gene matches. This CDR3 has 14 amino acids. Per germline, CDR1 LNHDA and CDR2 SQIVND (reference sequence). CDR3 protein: CASRDTGGQETQYF. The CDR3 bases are TGTGCCAGTAGGGATACAGGGGGGCAAGAGACCCAGTACTTC.

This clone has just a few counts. The DNA of the CDR3 is TGTGCCAGCAGACAGGGGTTCTACGAGCAGTACTTC. Encoded protein: CASRQGFYEQYF. The V gene is TRBV2, the J gene TRBJ2-7, with TRBD1 identical over 7 bases. This CDR3 spans 12 amino acids. Germline assignment: CDR1 SNHLY and CDR2 FYNNEI. Losses at the gene ends were 6 bases for V and 3 bases for J; bases not matched to a gene: 2.

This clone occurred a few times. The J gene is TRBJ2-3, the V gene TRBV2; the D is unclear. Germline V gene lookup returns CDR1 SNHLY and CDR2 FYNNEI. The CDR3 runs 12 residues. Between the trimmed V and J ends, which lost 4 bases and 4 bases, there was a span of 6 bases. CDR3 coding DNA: TGTGCCAGCAGTGTAGAGGCAGATACGCAGTATTTT. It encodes CASSVEADTQYF.

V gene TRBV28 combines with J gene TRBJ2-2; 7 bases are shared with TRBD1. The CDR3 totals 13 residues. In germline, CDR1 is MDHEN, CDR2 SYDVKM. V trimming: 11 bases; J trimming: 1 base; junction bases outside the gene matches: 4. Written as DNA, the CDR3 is TGTGCCGCCCGACAGGGGAACACCGGGGAGCTGTTTTTT. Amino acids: CAARQGNTGELFF.